This TCR beta chain was captured in a study of blood T cell repertoires in COVID-19. Across the study: Acute and convalescent COVID-19 specimens originated in the United States, Italy and Spain. Nucleic acid was either cDNA or gDNA, and it came from T cells, B-cell-depleted T cells, or PBMCs.

Original processing notes: Using reference gene primer amplification, nucleated cell counts were estimated. Clones were read by immunoSEQ multiplex PCR, and TCRdb kept only the in-frame ones, dropping some. The V and J calls and clone size are taken from that table; D and trimming were inferred from the DNA. The sample consists of approximately 360,000 clones, roughly 90% of them appearing once. The sequence derives from a man between 18 and 35 years old with active or convalescent COVID-19. Sequenced input: peripheral blood.

The CDR3 bases are TGTGCCACGCGGACTAGCGGCCCCCAAGAGACCCAGTACTTC. It yields the protein CATRTSGPQETQYF. The chain employs TRBV24-1 and TRBJ2-5; 10 bases are shared with TRBD2. The V gene end was trimmed by 10 bases and the J gene end by 1 base; junction bases not matched to a gene: 5. Looked up from germline, CDR1 is KGHDR and CDR2 is SFDVKD. The CDR3 is made up of 14 amino acids.